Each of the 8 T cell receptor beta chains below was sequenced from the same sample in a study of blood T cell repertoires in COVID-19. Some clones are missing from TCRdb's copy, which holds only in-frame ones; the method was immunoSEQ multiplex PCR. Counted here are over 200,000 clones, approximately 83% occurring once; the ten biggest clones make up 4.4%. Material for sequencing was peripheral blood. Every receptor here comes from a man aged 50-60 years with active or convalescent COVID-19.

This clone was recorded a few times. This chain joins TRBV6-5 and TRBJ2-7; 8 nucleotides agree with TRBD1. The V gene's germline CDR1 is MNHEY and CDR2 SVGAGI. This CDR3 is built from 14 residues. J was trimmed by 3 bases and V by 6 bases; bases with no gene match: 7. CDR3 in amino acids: CASSRTGTGYEQYF. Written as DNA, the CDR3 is TGTGCCAGCAGCCGAACCGGGACAGGCTACGAGCAGTACTTC.

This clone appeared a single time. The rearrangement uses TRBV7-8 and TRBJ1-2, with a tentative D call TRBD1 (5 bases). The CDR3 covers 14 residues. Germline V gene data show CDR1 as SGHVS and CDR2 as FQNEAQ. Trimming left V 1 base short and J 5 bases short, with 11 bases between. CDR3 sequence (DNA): TGTGCCAGCAGCTTAGATTTAGGGGAATATGGCTACACCTTC. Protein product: CASSLDLGEYGYTF.

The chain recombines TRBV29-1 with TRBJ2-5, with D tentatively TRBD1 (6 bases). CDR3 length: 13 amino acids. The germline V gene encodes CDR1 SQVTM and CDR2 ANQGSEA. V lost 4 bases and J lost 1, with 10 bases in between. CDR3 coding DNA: TGCAGCGTTGTAAAAGGGGGCCAAGAGACCCAGTACTTC. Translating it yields CSVVKGGQETQYF.

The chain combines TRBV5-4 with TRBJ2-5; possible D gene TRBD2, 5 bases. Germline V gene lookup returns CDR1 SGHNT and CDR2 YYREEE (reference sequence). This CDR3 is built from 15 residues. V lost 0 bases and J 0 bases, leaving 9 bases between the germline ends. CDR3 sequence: CASSLDPGNQETQYF. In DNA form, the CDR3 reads TGTGCCAGCAGCTTGGATCCGGGGAACCAAGAGACCCAGTACTTC.

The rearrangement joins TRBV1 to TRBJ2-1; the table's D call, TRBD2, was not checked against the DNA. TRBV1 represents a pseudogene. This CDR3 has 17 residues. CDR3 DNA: TGCACCAGCAGCCAAGATCGGGCTAGCGAGACCTACAATGAGCAGTTCTTC. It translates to CTSSQDRASETYNEQFF.

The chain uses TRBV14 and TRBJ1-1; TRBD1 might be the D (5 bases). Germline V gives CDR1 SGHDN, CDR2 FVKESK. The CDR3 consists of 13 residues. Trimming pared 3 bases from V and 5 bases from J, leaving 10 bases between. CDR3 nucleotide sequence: TGTGCCAGCAGCCAGTCCGGGGGAACTGAAGCTTTCTTT. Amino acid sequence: CASSQSGGTEAFF.

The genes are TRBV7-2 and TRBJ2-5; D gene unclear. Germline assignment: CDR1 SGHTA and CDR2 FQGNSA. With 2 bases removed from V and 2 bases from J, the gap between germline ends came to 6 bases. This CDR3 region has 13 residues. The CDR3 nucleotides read TGTGCCAGCAGCTTATCCCCTCAAGAGACCCAGTACTTC. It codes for CASSLSPQETQYF.

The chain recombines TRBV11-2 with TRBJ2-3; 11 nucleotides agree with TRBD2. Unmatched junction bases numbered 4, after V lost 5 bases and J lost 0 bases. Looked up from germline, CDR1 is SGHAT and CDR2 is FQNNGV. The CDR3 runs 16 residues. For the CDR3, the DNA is TGTGCCAGCAGCATCCGGACTAGCGGGAGCACAGATACGCAGTATTTT. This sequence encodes CASSIRTSGSTDTQYF.